A single sample is the source of the 20 T cell receptor beta chains below, sequenced in a study of T cells in Graves' hyperthyroidism and ophthalmopathy. What was amplified from RNA transcripts were TCR beta CDR3 regions. HTBI primers were employed in a first-round RT-PCR of the TCR CDR3. TCRdb fed the multiplex PCR reads into MiXCR, producing one record per CDR3 protein. The data show 300,000 to 450,000 distinct CDR3 sequences, about 14% seen once. The source material was blood. Receptors originate from a woman younger than 45 with Graves' ophthalmopathy.

This clonotype was picked up many times. This rearrangement joins TRBV7-7 to TRBJ2-5; TRBD2 agrees at 7 bases. CDR1 SSHAT and CDR2 FNYEAQ come from the germline V gene (reference sequence). The CDR3 is made up of 13 amino acids. The CDR3 sequence: CASAPGGQETQYF. The CDR3 bases are TGTGCTAGCGCTCCGGGGGGCCAAGAGACCCAGTACTTC.

At least ten counts were recorded for this clonotype. This sequence joins TRBV20-1 and TRBJ1-1; D possibly corresponds to TRBD1 (6 bases). The CDR3 has 14 residues. V dropped 3 bases and J dropped 5 bases, with 16 bases sitting between them. Germline CDR1 and CDR2: DFQATT and SNEGSKA (reference sequence). CDR3 residues: CSASKRGGATEAFF. As DNA, the CDR3 is TGCAGTGCTAGCAAAAGGGGGGGGGCAACTGAAGCTTTCTTT.

At least ten counts were recorded for this clonotype. The V call is TRBV12-3 or TRBV12-4, the J call TRBJ1-1, with D maybe TRBD1 (6 bases). The germline V and J ends were trimmed by 6 bases and 4 bases, with 12 bases remaining between them. The CDR3 totals 13 residues. CDR3 residues: CASSKDRATEAFF. The CDR3 DNA is TGTGCCAGCAGCAAGGACAGAGCCACTGAAGCTTTCTTT.

The table lists this clonotype with many counts. For the CDR3, the DNA is TGCGCCAGCAGCTTGGTGGCCCTAGCGGGGGGTTCAGTATTGGATGAGCAGTTCTTC. It yields the protein CASSLVALAGGSVLDEQFF. V and J are TRBV5-1 and TRBJ2-1, with 11 bases lining up with TRBD2. V was pared by 0 bases and J by 8 bases, with 16 bases of the junction left unmatched. The germline V gene has CDR1 SGHRS and CDR2 YFSETQ. The CDR3 totals 19 residues. Together with reference TRBV5-1 and TRBJ2-1, the CDR3 gives the full variable domain: KAGVTQTPRYLIKTRGQQVTLSCSPISGHRSVSWYQQTPGQGLQFLFEYFSETQRNKGNFPGRFSGRQFSNSRSEMNVSTLELGDSALYLCASSLVALAGGSVLDEQFFGPGTRLTVL.

This clonotype was detected ten times or more. The J gene is TRBJ1-3, the V gene TRBV2; no definite D call. Trimming took 7 bases from V and 4 from J, leaving 14 bases between them. This CDR3 is 14 amino acids long. CDR1 and CDR2 (germline): SNHLY, FYNNEI. CDR3 amino acids: CASKWKVNGNTIYF. The CDR3 region has the DNA TGTGCCAGCAAATGGAAGGTAAACGGAAACACCATATATTTT.

A word on this clonotype: This may be a read error: a much more frequent sequence differs by one nucleotide. The chain is built from TRBV6-1 and TRBJ1-1; no firm D call. Germline V gene data show CDR1 as MNHNS and CDR2 as SASEGT. CDR3 length equals 14 residues. CDR3 DNA: TGTGCCAGCAGTGAATTAGGGATTATCACTGAAGCTCTCTTT. Its protein is CASSELGIITEALF.

Many counts were recorded for this clonotype. This sequence joins TRBV20-1 and TRBJ2-1; D not certain. CDR1 and CDR2 (germline): DFQATT, SNEGSKA (reference sequence). Deletions cut 5 bases from V and 0 bases from J, with 8 bases between. The CDR3 runs to 13 residues. The chain's CDR3 is CSAGKSSYNEQFF. CDR3 sequence (DNA): TGCAGTGCTGGGAAGAGCTCCTACAATGAGCAGTTCTTC.

This clonotype showed up just a few times. The rearrangement uses TRBV20-1 and TRBJ2-3; 7 positions agree with TRBD1. Germline V gives CDR1 DFQATT, CDR2 SNEGSKA (reference sequence). The CDR3 is 19 residues long. The trim removed 0 bases at V and 8 bases at J, leaving 23 bases unmatched. The CDR3 coding sequence is TGCAGTGCTAGAGACTACCGTAGTGGCAGGGGGAAGGTATCAGGTACGCAGTATTTT. Protein sequence: CSARDYRSGRGKVSGTQYF.

This clonotype was counted ten times or more. This chain uses TRBV28 with TRBJ2-5; maybe TRBD2 (6 bases). The V end lost 4 bases, the J end lost 1 base, and 16 bases lay between the germline ends. In germline, CDR1 is MDHEN, CDR2 SYDVKM. This CDR3 is 16 amino acids long. This CDR3 reads CASSSYGLGGQETQYF. CDR3 bases: TGTGCCAGCAGTTCCTATGGGTTGGGAGGCCAAGAGACCCAGTACTTC.

This clonotype occurred a few times. The V call is TRBV6-1, the J call TRBJ2-7; D tentatively fits TRBD1 or TRBD2 (5 bases each). Germline V CDR1 and CDR2: MNHNS, SASEGT. Trimming stripped 7 bases from V and 2 bases from J, with 18 bases between. This CDR3 is built from 15 residues. CDR3 in DNA: TGTGCCAGCATCGAGAACCCAGGGAGCCCCTACGAGCAGTACTTC. Its translation: CASIENPGSPYEQYF.

This clonotype appeared many times. The CDR3: CSAHYGELFF. The CDR3 DNA reads TGCAGTGCTCACTACGGGGAGCTGTTTTTT. V usage is TRBV20-1 and J usage is TRBJ2-2; D unclear. Germline CDR1 is DFQATT and CDR2 is SNEGSKA (reference sequence). The V and J ends lost 5 bases and 7 bases respectively, with 5 bases between them. The CDR3 runs to 10 residues.

This clonotype appeared many times. The gene calls are TRBV27 and TRBJ2-2; 7 nucleotides line up with TRBD1. The CDR3 loop spans 13 amino acids. V lost 6 bases, J lost 3 bases, and 1 base stayed unmatched. Germline CDR1 reads MNHEY; CDR2 reads SMNVEV (reference sequence). CDR3 nucleotides: TGTGCCAGCAGAACAGGGGACACCGGGGAGCTGTTTTTT. As protein: CASRTGDTGELFF.

This clonotype was counted at least ten times. J is TRBJ1-2 and V is TRBV2; 7 nucleotides match TRBD1. The CDR3 totals 14 residues. Unmatched junction bases numbered 12, after V lost 7 bases and J lost 7 bases. Germline values: CDR1 SNHLY, CDR2 FYNNEI. CDR3 sequence reads: CASTPGGPSGGYTF. CDR3 in DNA: TGTGCCAGCACGCCAGGGGGGCCCTCGGGTGGCTACACCTTC.

This clonotype was seen repeatedly, ten times or more. This chain joins TRBV5-6 and TRBJ2-7; possible D gene TRBD1, 6 bases. This CDR3 has 14 amino acids. V lost 4 bases and J lost 4, with 15 bases in between. The germline gives CDR1 SGHDT, CDR2 YYEEEE. The DNA for the CDR3 is TGTGCCAGCAGCGTTGGGGGACAAGGGTACGAGCAGTACTTC. It is translated as CASSVGGQGYEQYF.

This clonotype was recorded many times. The genes are TRBV3-1 and TRBJ1-2; D is unclear. Trimming cost V 2 bases and J 7 bases, with 8 bases left between them. Germline CDR1 LGHDT, CDR2 YNNKEL (reference sequence). The CDR3 runs to 12 residues. The CDR3 DNA is TGTGCCAGCAGCCAAAGGTCCCTTGGCTACACCTTC. It specifies CASSQRSLGYTF.

This clonotype appeared many times. The chain has TRBV11-2 and TRBJ1-1; no clear D gene. Germline V gene data show CDR1 as SGHAT and CDR2 as FQNNGV. The CDR3 covers 16 residues. The V end was cut by 5 bases, the J end by 3 bases, with 19 bases between. The CDR3 region is CASSRRDMGRYTEAFF. CDR3 in DNA: TGTGCCAGCAGCCGGCGGGATATGGGGAGATACACTGAAGCTTTCTTT.

Ten or more counts support this clonotype. The V gene is TRBV7-2, the J gene TRBJ2-3; the match to TRBD2 covers 7 bases. The V gene end was trimmed by 3 bases and the J gene end by 5 bases; junction bases not matched to a gene: 5. CDR1 and CDR2 from the germline V gene are SGHTA and FQGNSA. This CDR3 has 14 residues. CDR3 in DNA: TGTGCCAGCAGCTTGATTGGGGGGGGAGATACGCAGTATTTT. This codes for CASSLIGGGDTQYF.

The table lists this clonotype with many counts. The chain carries TRBV3-1 and TRBJ1-4, with D hard to call. Germline assignment: CDR1 LGHDT and CDR2 YNNKEL (reference sequence). Trimming stripped 2 bases from V and 8 bases from J, with 9 bases between. The CDR3 extends over 13 amino acids. The CDR3 protein is CASSQLSKEKLFF. The CDR3 nucleotides are TGTGCCAGCAGCCAATTGTCAAAAGAAAAACTGTTTTTT. The whole variable domain, filled in from reference TRBV3-1 and TRBJ1-4, reads DTAVSQTPKYLVTQMGNDKSIKCEQNLGHDTMYWYKQDSKKFLKIMFSYNNKELIINETVPNRFSPKSPDKAHLNLHINSLELGDSAVYFCASSQLSKEKLFFGSGTQLSVL.

The chain is built from TRBV14 and TRBJ2-6, with unresolved D. Trimming stripped 3 bases from V and 0 bases from J, with 9 bases between. CDR3 length: 16 amino acids. The germline V gene has CDR1 SGHDN and CDR2 FVKESK. CDR3 nucleotide sequence: TGTGCCAGCAGCCACAGATCCTACTCTGGGGCCAACGTCCTGACTTTC. Its protein is CASSHRSYSGANVLTF.

The table lists this clonotype with a few counts. The chain joins TRBV20-1 to TRBJ2-2, with D tentatively TRBD1 (6 bases). V dropped 0 bases and J dropped 8 bases, with 25 bases sitting between them. The CDR3 covers 18 residues. The germline V gene has CDR1 DFQATT and CDR2 SNEGSKA (reference sequence). The CDR3 sequence: CSARDPRQGQVGVGELFF. In DNA form, the CDR3 reads TGCAGTGCTAGAGACCCCCGCCAGGGACAAGTGGGCGTAGGGGAGCTGTTTTTT.